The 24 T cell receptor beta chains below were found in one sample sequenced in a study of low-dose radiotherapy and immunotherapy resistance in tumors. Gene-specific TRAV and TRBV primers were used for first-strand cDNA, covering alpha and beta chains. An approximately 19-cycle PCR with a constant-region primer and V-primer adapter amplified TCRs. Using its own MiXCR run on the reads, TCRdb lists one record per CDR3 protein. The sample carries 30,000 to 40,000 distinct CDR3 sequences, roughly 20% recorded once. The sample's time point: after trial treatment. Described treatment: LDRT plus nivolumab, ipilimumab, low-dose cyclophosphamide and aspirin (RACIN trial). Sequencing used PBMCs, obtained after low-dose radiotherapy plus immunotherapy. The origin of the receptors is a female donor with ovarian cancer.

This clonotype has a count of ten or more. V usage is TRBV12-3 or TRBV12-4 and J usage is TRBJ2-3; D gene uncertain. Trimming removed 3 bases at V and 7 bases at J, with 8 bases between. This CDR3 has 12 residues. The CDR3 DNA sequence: TGTGCCAGCAGTTTTATTCGTAATACGCAGTATTTT. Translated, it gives CASSFIRNTQYF.

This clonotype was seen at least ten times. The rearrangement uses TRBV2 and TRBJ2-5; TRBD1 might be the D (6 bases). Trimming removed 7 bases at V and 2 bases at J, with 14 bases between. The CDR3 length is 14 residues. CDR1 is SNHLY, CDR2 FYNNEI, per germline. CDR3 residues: CASTNQGLQETQYF. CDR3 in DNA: TGTGCCAGCACAAATCAGGGGTTACAAGAGACCCAGTACTTC. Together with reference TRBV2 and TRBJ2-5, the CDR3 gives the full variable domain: EPEVTQTPSHQVTQMGQEVILRCVPISNHLYFYWYRQILGQKVEFLVSFYNNEISEKSEIFDDQFSVERPDGSNFTLKIRSTKLEDSAMYFCASTNQGLQETQYFGPGTRLLVL.

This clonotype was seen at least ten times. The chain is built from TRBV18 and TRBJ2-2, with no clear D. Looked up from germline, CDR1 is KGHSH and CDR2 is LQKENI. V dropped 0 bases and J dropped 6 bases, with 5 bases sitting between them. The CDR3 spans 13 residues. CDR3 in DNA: TGTGCCAGCTCACCACCATCCGCCGGGGAGCTGTTTTTT. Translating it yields CASSPPSAGELFF.

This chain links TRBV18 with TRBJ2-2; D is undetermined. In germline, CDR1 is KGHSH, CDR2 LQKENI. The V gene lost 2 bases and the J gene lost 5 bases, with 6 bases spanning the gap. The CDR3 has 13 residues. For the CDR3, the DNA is TGTGCCAGCTCACCAGGCGGAACCGGGGAGCTGTTTTTT. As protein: CASSPGGTGELFF.

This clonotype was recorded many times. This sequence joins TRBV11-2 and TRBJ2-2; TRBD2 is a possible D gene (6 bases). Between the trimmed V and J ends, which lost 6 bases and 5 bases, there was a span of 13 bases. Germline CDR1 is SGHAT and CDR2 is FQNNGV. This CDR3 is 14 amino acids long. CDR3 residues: CASSVGEVTGELFF. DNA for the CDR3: TGTGCCAGCAGTGTAGGGGAGGTTACCGGGGAGCTGTTTTTT.

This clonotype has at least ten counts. As DNA, the CDR3 is TGTGCCAGCAGCTTGGGGGATGGGGGGGCATGGCAGCCCCAGCATTTT. Encoded protein: CASSLGDGGAWQPQHF. This rearrangement joins TRBV5-6 to TRBJ1-5; tentative D call: TRBD1 (6 bases). Trimming pared 0 bases from V and 7 bases from J, leaving 17 bases between. The CDR3 runs 16 residues. CDR1 is SGHDT, CDR2 YYEEEE, per germline.

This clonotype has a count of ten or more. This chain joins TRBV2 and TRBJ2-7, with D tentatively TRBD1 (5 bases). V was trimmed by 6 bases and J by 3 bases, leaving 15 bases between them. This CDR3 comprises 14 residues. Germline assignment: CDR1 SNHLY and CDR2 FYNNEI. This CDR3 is CASSLLLDNYEQYF. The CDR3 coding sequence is TGTGCCAGCAGCCTCCTGCTGGACAACTACGAGCAGTACTTC.

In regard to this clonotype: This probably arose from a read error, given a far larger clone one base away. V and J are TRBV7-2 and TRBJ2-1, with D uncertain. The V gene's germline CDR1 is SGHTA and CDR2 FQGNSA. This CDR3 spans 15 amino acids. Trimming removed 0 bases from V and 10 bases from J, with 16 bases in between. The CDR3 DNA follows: TGTGCCAGCAGCTTAGCGGACGGTAGCTCCTACGAGCAGTTCTTC. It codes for CASSLADGSSYEQFF.

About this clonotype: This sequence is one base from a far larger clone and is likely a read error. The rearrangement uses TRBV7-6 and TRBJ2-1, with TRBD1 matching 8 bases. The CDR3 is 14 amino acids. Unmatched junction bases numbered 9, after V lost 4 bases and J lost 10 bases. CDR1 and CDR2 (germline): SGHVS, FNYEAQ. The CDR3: CASSWDRQLGEQFF. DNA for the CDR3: TGTGCCAGCAGCTGGGACAGGCAGCTAGGGGAGCAGTTCTTC.

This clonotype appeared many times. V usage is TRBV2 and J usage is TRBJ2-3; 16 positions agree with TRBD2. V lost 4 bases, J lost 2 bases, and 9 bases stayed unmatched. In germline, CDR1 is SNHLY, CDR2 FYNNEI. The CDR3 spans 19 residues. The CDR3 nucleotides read TGTGCCAGCAGTGGGGGACTAGCGGGAGGGGATACCAACACAGATACGCAGTATTTT. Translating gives CASSGGLAGGDTNTDTQYF. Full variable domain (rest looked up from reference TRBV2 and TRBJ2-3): EPEVTQTPSHQVTQMGQEVILRCVPISNHLYFYWYRQILGQKVEFLVSFYNNEISEKSEIFDDQFSVERPDGSNFTLKIRSTKLEDSAMYFCASSGGLAGGDTNTDTQYFGPGTRLTVL.

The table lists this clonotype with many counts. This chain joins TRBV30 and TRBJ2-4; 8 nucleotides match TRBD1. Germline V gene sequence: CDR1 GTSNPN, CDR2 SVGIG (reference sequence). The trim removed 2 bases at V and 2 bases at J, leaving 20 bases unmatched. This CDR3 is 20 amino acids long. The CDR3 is CAWSPPGQGGGLLSKNIQYF. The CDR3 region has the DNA TGTGCCTGGAGTCCCCCCGGACAGGGTGGGGGTCTTTTATCCAAAAACATTCAGTACTTC.

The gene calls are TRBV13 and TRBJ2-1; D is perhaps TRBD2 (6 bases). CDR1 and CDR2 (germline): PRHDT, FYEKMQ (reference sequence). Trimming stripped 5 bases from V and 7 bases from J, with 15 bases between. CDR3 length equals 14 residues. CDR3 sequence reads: CASSPRGRENEQFF. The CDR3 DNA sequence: TGTGCCAGCAGCCCCCGGGGTCGGGAGAATGAGCAGTTCTTC.

The CDR3 loop is CASTYYTEAFF. The CDR3 DNA is TGTGCCAGCACCTACTACACTGAAGCTTTCTTT. V and J are TRBV28 and TRBJ1-1; D is uncertain. Deletions cut 7 bases from V and 3 bases from J, with 6 bases between. The CDR3 extends over 11 amino acids. Germline CDR1 is MDHEN and CDR2 is SYDVKM.

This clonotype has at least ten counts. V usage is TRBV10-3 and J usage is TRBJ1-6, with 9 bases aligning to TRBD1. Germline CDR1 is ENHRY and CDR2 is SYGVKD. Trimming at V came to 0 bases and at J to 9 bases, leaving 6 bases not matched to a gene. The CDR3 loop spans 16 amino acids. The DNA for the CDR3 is TGTGCCATCAGTGAGTCGCGTGGGACAGGGCTTTCACCCCTCCACTTT. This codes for CAISESRGTGLSPLHF.

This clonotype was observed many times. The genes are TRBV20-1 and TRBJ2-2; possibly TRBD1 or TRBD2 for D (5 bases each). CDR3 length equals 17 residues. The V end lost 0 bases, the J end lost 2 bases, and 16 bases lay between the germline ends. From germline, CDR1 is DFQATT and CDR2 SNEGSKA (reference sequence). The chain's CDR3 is CSARDQGWGDNTGELFF. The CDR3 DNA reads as TGCAGTGCTAGAGATCAGGGATGGGGAGATAACACCGGGGAGCTGTTTTTT.

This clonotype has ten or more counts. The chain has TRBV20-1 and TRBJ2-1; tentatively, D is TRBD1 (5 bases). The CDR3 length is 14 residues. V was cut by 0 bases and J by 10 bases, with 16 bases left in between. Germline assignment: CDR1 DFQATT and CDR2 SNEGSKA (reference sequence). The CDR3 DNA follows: TGCAGTGCTAGAGATCCCACTACGACAGCGGAGCAGTTCTTC. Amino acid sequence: CSARDPTTTAEQFF.

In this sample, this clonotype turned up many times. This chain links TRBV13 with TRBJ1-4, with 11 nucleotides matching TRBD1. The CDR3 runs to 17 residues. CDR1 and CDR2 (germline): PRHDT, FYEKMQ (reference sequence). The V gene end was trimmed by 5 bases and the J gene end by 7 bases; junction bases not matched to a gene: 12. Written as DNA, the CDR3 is TGTGCCAGCAGCATCCGAAGCCGGGACAGGGGGATTGAAAAACTGTTTTTT. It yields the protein CASSIRSRDRGIEKLFF.

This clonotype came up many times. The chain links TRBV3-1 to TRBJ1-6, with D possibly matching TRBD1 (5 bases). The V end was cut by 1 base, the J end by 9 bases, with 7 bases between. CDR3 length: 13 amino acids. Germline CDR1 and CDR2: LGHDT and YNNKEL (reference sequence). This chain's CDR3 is CASSQGGGSPLHF. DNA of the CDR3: TGTGCCAGCAGCCAAGGGGGGGGTTCACCCCTCCACTTT. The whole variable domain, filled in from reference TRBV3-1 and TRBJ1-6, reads DTAVSQTPKYLVTQMGNDKSIKCEQNLGHDTMYWYKQDSKKFLKIMFSYNNKELIINETVPNRFSPKSPDKAHLNLHINSLELGDSAVYFCASSQGGGSPLHFGNGTRLTVT.

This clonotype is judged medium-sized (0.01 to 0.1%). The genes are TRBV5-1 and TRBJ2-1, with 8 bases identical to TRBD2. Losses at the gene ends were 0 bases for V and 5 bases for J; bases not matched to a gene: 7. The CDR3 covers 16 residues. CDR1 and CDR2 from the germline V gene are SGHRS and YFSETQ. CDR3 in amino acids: CASSLAGLAGHNEQFF. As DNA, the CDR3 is TGCGCCAGCAGCTTGGCCGGACTAGCAGGGCACAATGAGCAGTTCTTC.

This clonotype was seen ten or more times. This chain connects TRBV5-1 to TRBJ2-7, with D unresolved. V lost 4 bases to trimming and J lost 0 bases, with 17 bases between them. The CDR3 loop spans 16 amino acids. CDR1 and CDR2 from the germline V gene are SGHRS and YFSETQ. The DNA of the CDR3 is TGCGCCAGCAGCCCGGTCGCATTGGGAAGCTCCTACGAGCAGTACTTC. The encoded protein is CASSPVALGSSYEQYF.

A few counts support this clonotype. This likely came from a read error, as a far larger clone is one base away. The CDR3 region is CASGLTPSGTGIIDEQYF. Written as DNA, the CDR3 is TGTGCTAGTGGTTTGACCCCTTCCGGGACAGGGATAATCGATGAGCAGTACTTC. This sequence joins TRBV12-5 and TRBJ2-7; 9 bases match TRBD1. After removal of 2 bases from V and 7 bases from J, the junction contained 18 bases not matched to a gene. This CDR3 contains 18 residues. Germline V gene data show CDR1 as LGHNT and CDR2 as FRNRAP.

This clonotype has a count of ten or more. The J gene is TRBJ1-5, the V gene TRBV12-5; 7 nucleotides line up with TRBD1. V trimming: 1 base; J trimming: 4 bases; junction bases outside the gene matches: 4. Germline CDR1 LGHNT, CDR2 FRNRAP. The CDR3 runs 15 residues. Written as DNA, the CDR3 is TGTGCTAGTGGTTTGGGTAGACAGGGTAATCAGCCCCAGCATTTT. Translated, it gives CASGLGRQGNQPQHF.

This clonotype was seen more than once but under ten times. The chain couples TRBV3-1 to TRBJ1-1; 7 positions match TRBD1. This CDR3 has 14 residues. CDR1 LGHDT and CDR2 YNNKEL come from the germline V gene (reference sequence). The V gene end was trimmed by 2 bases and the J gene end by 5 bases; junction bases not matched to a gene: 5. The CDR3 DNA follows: TGTGCCAGCAGCCAACAGAACAGGGGTACTGAAGCTTTCTTT. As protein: CASSQQNRGTEAFF.

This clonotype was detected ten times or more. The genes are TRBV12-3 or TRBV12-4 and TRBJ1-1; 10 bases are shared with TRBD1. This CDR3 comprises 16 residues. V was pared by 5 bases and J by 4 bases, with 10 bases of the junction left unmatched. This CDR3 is CASSPPTGTGVTEAFF. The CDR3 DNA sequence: TGTGCCAGCAGTCCTCCAACGGGGACAGGGGTCACTGAAGCTTTCTTT.